A selection of T cell receptor beta chains follows, all from one sample in a study of blood T cell repertoires in COVID-19. Produced via immunoSEQ multiplex PCR; TCRdb's table is partial and in-frame only. The sample records about 230,000 clones, roughly 84% being singletons. Sequences were obtained from peripheral blood. These TCRs come from a man aged 35-49 years who had recovered from COVID-19. The CDR3 runs from the conserved cysteine through the conserved F or W. Each record gives: clone size, CDR3 length, D gene, J gene, V gene, CDR3 DNA, CDR3 protein. A D gene is named only where the DNA matches it firmly. Some rows have no size entry. The others give once, few or many, or a class for an expanded clone.

abundance: NA; len: 13; d_gene: NA; j_gene: TRBJ1-1; v_gene: TRBV5-5; CDR3nt: TGTGCCAGCAGCTTGGACCCGGGGACTGGAGCTTTCTTT; CDR3aa: CASSLDPGTGAFF
abundance: NA; len: 14; d_gene: TRBD1; j_gene: TRBJ1-2; v_gene: TRBV5-1; CDR3nt: TGCGCCAGCAGCTTGGGACAGGGGAACTATGGCTACACCTTC; CDR3aa: CASSLGQGNYGYTF
abundance: NA; len: 13; d_gene: NA; j_gene: TRBJ1-1; v_gene: TRBV6-5; CDR3nt: TGTGCCAGCAGTTCCCCCCAATACACTGAAGCTTTCTTT; CDR3aa: CASSSPQYTEAFF
abundance: NA; len: 14; d_gene: TRBD1; j_gene: TRBJ2-7; v_gene: TRBV3-1/TRBV3-2; CDR3nt: TGTGCCAGCAGTTACAGGGGATTGGGGTACGAGCAGTACTTC; CDR3aa: CASSYRGLGYEQYF
abundance: NA; len: 15; d_gene: NA; j_gene: TRBJ2-2; v_gene: TRBV6-5; CDR3nt: TGTGCCAGCAAAACACAGGGAGGGTCCACCGGGGAGCTGTTTTTT; CDR3aa: CASKTQGGSTGELFF
abundance: NA; len: 15; d_gene: TRBD1; j_gene: TRBJ2-1; v_gene: TRBV2; CDR3nt: TGTGCCATAGTTACCGGGACAGGGGGCTTGAATGAGCAGTTCTTC; CDR3aa: CAIVTGTGGLNEQFF
abundance: NA; len: 16; d_gene: TRBD2; j_gene: TRBJ2-5; v_gene: TRBV24-1; CDR3nt: TGTGCCACCGGAACGCCGGGACGGGGGGGGCAAGAGACCCAGTACTTC; CDR3aa: CATGTPGRGGQETQYF
abundance: NA; len: 15; d_gene: TRBD1; j_gene: TRBJ1-2; v_gene: TRBV27; CDR3nt: TGTGCCAGCAGACCACTGGGACAGGGGCTGTATGGCTACACCTTC; CDR3aa: CASRPLGQGLYGYTF
abundance: NA; len: 14; d_gene: NA; j_gene: TRBJ2-5; v_gene: TRBV6-2/TRBV6-3; CDR3nt: TGTGCCAGCAGCGAGGGACTGGAAGGAGAGACCCAGTACTTC; CDR3aa: CASSEGLEGETQYF
abundance: NA; len: 13; d_gene: NA; j_gene: TRBJ2-7; v_gene: TRBV10-3; CDR3nt: TGTGCCATCACCACAGACGGTACCTACGAGCAGTACTTC; CDR3aa: CAITTDGTYEQYF
abundance: NA; len: 15; d_gene: TRBD1; j_gene: TRBJ2-3; v_gene: TRBV2; CDR3nt: TGTGCCAGCAGTCGGCGACAGGGGACGAGAGATACGCAGTATTTT; CDR3aa: CASSRRQGTRDTQYF
abundance: NA; len: 15; d_gene: TRBD1; j_gene: TRBJ2-7; v_gene: TRBV18; CDR3nt: TGTGCCAGCTCGAAACCGGGACAGGGTGGGTACGAGCAGTACTTC; CDR3aa: CASSKPGQGGYEQYF
abundance: NA; len: 13; d_gene: NA; j_gene: TRBJ2-3; v_gene: TRBV9; CDR3nt: TGTGCCAGCAGCCAGAGAGGGTCAGATACGCAGTATTTT; CDR3aa: CASSQRGSDTQYF
abundance: NA; len: 16; d_gene: TRBD2; j_gene: TRBJ2-1; v_gene: TRBV7-2; CDR3nt: TGTGCCAGCAGCTTCTCGGGGGTTGGCGGGGGGAATGAGCAGTTCTTC; CDR3aa: CASSFSGVGGGNEQFF
abundance: NA; len: 14; d_gene: NA; j_gene: TRBJ2-7; v_gene: TRBV25-1; CDR3nt: TGTGCCAGCAGTGAATCGTACAGGATGGCCGAGCAGTACTTC; CDR3aa: CASSESYRMAEQYF
abundance: NA; len: 13; d_gene: NA; j_gene: TRBJ1-5; v_gene: TRBV19; CDR3nt: TGTGCCAGTAGTGGCCAGGTTAATCTTCCCCAGCATTTT; CDR3aa: CASSGQVNLPQHF
abundance: NA; len: 14; d_gene: TRBD1; j_gene: TRBJ2-5; v_gene: TRBV14; CDR3nt: TGTGCCAGCAGCCTCGACAGGGGGTGGGAGACCCAGTACTTC; CDR3aa: CASSLDRGWETQYF
abundance: few; len: 15; d_gene: NA; j_gene: TRBJ1-5; v_gene: TRBV18; CDR3nt: TGTGCCAGCTCACCGGAAGCGGGGGCCAATCAGCCCCAGCATTTT; CDR3aa: CASSPEAGANQPQHF
abundance: NA; len: 17; d_gene: NA; j_gene: TRBJ1-2; v_gene: TRBV4-3; CDR3nt: TGCGCCAGCAGCCAATCCTATTCAGCGGAGTCGAGCTATGGCTACACCTTC; CDR3aa: CASSQSYSAESSYGYTF
abundance: NA; len: 14; d_gene: NA; j_gene: TRBJ2-5; v_gene: TRBV5-1; CDR3nt: TGCGCCAGCAGCTTGTGGTCAGGGCTAGAGACCCAGTACTTC; CDR3aa: CASSLWSGLETQYF
abundance: NA; len: 13; d_gene: TRBD1; j_gene: TRBJ1-4; v_gene: TRBV12-3/TRBV12-4; CDR3nt: TGTGCCAGCAGTCTAGGACAGGGGCAAAAACTGTTTTTT; CDR3aa: CASSLGQGQKLFF
abundance: NA; len: 14; d_gene: NA; j_gene: TRBJ1-6; v_gene: TRBV2; CDR3nt: TGTGCCAGCAGTGAGAGCTCCTATAATTCACCCCTCCACTTT; CDR3aa: CASSESSYNSPLHF
abundance: NA; len: 11; d_gene: NA; j_gene: TRBJ2-1; v_gene: TRBV20-1; CDR3nt: TGCAGTGCTACCGTTGCCCGGGAGCAGTTCTTC; CDR3aa: CSATVAREQFF
abundance: NA; len: 16; d_gene: NA; j_gene: TRBJ1-1; v_gene: TRBV7-6; CDR3nt: TGTGCCAGCAGCTTAGTCTTTAAGAAGGGGGGGACTGAAGCTTTCTTT; CDR3aa: CASSLVFKKGGTEAFF
abundance: NA; len: 11; d_gene: TRBD1; j_gene: TRBJ1-2; v_gene: TRBV20-1; CDR3nt: TGCAGTGCTGAAAGGACAGGGCTTCTTCCCTTC; CDR3aa: CSAERTGLLPF
abundance: once; len: 16; d_gene: TRBD1; j_gene: TRBJ2-7; v_gene: TRBV9; CDR3nt: TGTGCCAGCAGCCCCTCCATGGGACAGGGTTTTAACGAGCAGTACTTC; CDR3aa: CASSPSMGQGFNEQYF
abundance: NA; len: 11; d_gene: NA; j_gene: TRBJ2-7; v_gene: TRBV6-5; CDR3nt: TGTGCCACCCAGCGGATCTACGAGCAGTACTTC; CDR3aa: CATQRIYEQYF
abundance: NA; len: 15; d_gene: TRBD2; j_gene: TRBJ2-3; v_gene: TRBV5-4; CDR3nt: TGTGCCAGCAGCTTGATTGCGGGGGGGCCAGATACGCAGTATTTT; CDR3aa: CASSLIAGGPDTQYF
abundance: NA; len: 14; d_gene: TRBD1; j_gene: TRBJ2-7; v_gene: TRBV9; CDR3nt: TGTGCCAGCAGTAGGGGGCCGGATACCTACGAGCAGTACTTC; CDR3aa: CASSRGPDTYEQYF
abundance: NA; len: 15; d_gene: TRBD1; j_gene: TRBJ1-2; v_gene: TRBV19; CDR3nt: TGTGCCAGTAGTTTCCTAGGGACAGGGGACTATGGCTACACCTTC; CDR3aa: CASSFLGTGDYGYTF
abundance: NA; len: 16; d_gene: TRBD2; j_gene: TRBJ2-1; v_gene: TRBV29-1; CDR3nt: TGCAGCGTTCACGGGACTAGCGGGAGTTCCTACAATGAGCAGTTCTTC; CDR3aa: CSVHGTSGSSYNEQFF
abundance: NA; len: 15; d_gene: NA; j_gene: TRBJ1-1; v_gene: TRBV7-9; CDR3nt: TGTGCCAGCAGCCCTATCTCGGGGGATGGAGCTGAAGCTTTCTTT; CDR3aa: CASSPISGDGAEAFF
abundance: NA; len: 14; d_gene: TRBD1; j_gene: TRBJ1-1; v_gene: TRBV6-5; CDR3nt: TGTGCCAGCAGCCAACCAGGGACAGGGAGGGCTGCTTTCTTT; CDR3aa: CASSQPGTGRAAFF
abundance: NA; len: 13; d_gene: NA; j_gene: TRBJ1-2; v_gene: TRBV15; CDR3nt: TGTGCCACCAGCAGCAGTCGGACAGAGGGCTACACCTTC; CDR3aa: CATSSSRTEGYTF
abundance: NA; len: 16; d_gene: TRBD2; j_gene: TRBJ2-5; v_gene: TRBV7-2; CDR3nt: TGTGCCAGCAGCCCCCTAAGAGCGGGAGGACAAGAGACCCAGTACTTC; CDR3aa: CASSPLRAGGQETQYF
abundance: NA; len: 15; d_gene: TRBD2; j_gene: TRBJ2-3; v_gene: TRBV9; CDR3nt: TGTGCCAGCAGCGTTCGGGGGGTCCCCCGAGATACGCAGTATTTT; CDR3aa: CASSVRGVPRDTQYF
abundance: NA; len: 13; d_gene: NA; j_gene: TRBJ1-6; v_gene: TRBV10-3; CDR3nt: TGTGCCACAAGGGACTTGGATGGTTCACCCCTCCACTTT; CDR3aa: CATRDLDGSPLHF
abundance: once; len: 12; d_gene: NA; j_gene: TRBJ2-5; v_gene: TRBV28; CDR3nt: TGTGCCAGCAGTTTGTATCAAGAGACCCAGTACTTC; CDR3aa: CASSLYQETQYF
abundance: once; len: 15; d_gene: NA; j_gene: TRBJ1-2; v_gene: TRBV6-2/TRBV6-3; CDR3nt: TGTGCCAGCAGTTCCCGCAGGGTTGGGTCTGATGGCTACACCTTC; CDR3aa: CASSSRRVGSDGYTF
abundance: NA; len: 17; d_gene: NA; j_gene: TRBJ2-7; v_gene: TRBV11-2; CDR3nt: TGTGCCAGCAGCCCCCTTCGCACAATGCGGATTCCCTACGAGCAGTACTTC; CDR3aa: CASSPLRTMRIPYEQYF
abundance: once; len: 11; d_gene: NA; j_gene: TRBJ2-3; v_gene: TRBV19; CDR3nt: TGTGCCAGTAGTAGGGCCCTTACGCAGTATTTT; CDR3aa: CASSRALTQYF
abundance: NA; len: 15; d_gene: NA; j_gene: TRBJ1-2; v_gene: TRBV18; CDR3nt: TGTGCCAGCTCACCCCTGGGAGGAGGGGCCGATGGCTACACCTTC; CDR3aa: CASSPLGGGADGYTF
abundance: NA; len: 12; d_gene: NA; j_gene: TRBJ2-5; v_gene: TRBV10-2; CDR3nt: TGCGCCAGCTCCCCCGAGCAAGAGACCCAGTACTTC; CDR3aa: CASSPEQETQYF
abundance: NA; len: 15; d_gene: NA; j_gene: TRBJ2-1; v_gene: TRBV10-2; CDR3nt: TGCGCCGTCTCGTTGGGGGGGGCCGGATACAATGAGCAGTTCTTC; CDR3aa: CAVSLGGAGYNEQFF
abundance: once; len: 19; d_gene: TRBD2; j_gene: TRBJ2-7; v_gene: TRBV30; CDR3nt: TGTGCCTGGACCGCACCCCCGGGACTAGCGGGAGGCCACTCCTACGAGCAGTACTTC; CDR3aa: CAWTAPPGLAGGHSYEQYF
abundance: once; len: 15; d_gene: NA; j_gene: TRBJ1-2; v_gene: TRBV6-1; CDR3nt: TGTGCCAGCAGTGGATACAGGGTCCGGAACTATGGCTACACCTTC; CDR3aa: CASSGYRVRNYGYTF
abundance: few; len: 15; d_gene: TRBD2; j_gene: TRBJ2-7; v_gene: TRBV5-1; CDR3nt: TGCGCCAGCAGCGAGGGCGGGAGGGCATCCTACGAGCAGTACTTC; CDR3aa: CASSEGGRASYEQYF
abundance: NA; len: 15; d_gene: NA; j_gene: TRBJ1-4; v_gene: TRBV11-3; CDR3nt: TGTGCCAGCAGCTTAGACGGGACAACTAATGAAAAACTGTTTTTT; CDR3aa: CASSLDGTTNEKLFF
abundance: NA; len: 13; d_gene: TRBD2; j_gene: TRBJ2-3; v_gene: TRBV9; CDR3nt: TGTGCCAGCAGCGCGGGGGGAACAGATACGCAGTATTTT; CDR3aa: CASSAGGTDTQYF
abundance: once; len: 18; d_gene: NA; j_gene: TRBJ2-1; v_gene: TRBV21-1; CDR3nt: TGTGCCAGCAGCAAAGAATGGACTAGCAGTATAAGAAACAATGAGCAGTTCTTC; CDR3aa: CASSKEWTSSIRNNEQFF
abundance: NA; len: 15; d_gene: NA; j_gene: TRBJ2-1; v_gene: TRBV5-8; CDR3nt: TGTGCCAGCAGCTTGGGACCTAGCTCCTACAATGAGCAGTTCTTC; CDR3aa: CASSLGPSSYNEQFF
abundance: once; len: 17; d_gene: NA; j_gene: TRBJ2-2; v_gene: TRBV15; CDR3nt: TGTGCCACCAGTCAAGTTCCCCTTCCCGGGGACACCGGGGAGCTGTTTTTT; CDR3aa: CATSQVPLPGDTGELFF
abundance: NA; len: 12; d_gene: NA; j_gene: TRBJ2-4; v_gene: TRBV29-1; CDR3nt: TGCAGCGTCCTTGTGGGGGGAAACATTCAGTACTTC; CDR3aa: CSVLVGGNIQYF